This T cell receptor (beta chain) was retrieved from a study of cytotoxic CD8 clonotypes in ibrutinib-treated CLL. The table came from immunoSEQ multiplex PCR; TCRdb's copy has only in-frame clones and leaves some out. This sample has 90,000 to 95,000 clones, with approximately 77% found just once. V lost 10 bases to trimming and J lost 6 bases, with 15 bases between them. Germline V gives CDR1 MNHEY, CDR2 SMNVEV (reference sequence). The CDR3 covers 13 residues. This receptor was obtained from a human donor with chronic lymphocytic leukemia. The starting material was PBMCs, obtained after 24 months of ibrutinib treatment. This rearrangement joins TRBV27 to TRBJ1-4, with D perhaps matching TRBD1 (5 bases). The CDR3: CATRRGSDEKLFF. CDR3 nucleotide sequence: TGTGCCACCCGAAGGGGTTCGGATGAAAAACTGTTTTTT.